This TCR beta chain came from a study of T cell responses to AZD1222 COVID-19 vaccine. Study-wide findings and caveats: Breadth and depth of Spike-specific TCRs rose after two AZD1222 doses.

Trimming removed 4 bases from V and 4 bases from J; junction bases left unmatched: 6. Germline lookup yields CDR1 KGHDR and CDR2 SFDVKD. The CDR3 is made up of 16 amino acids. Turning to this clone: Its antigen remains unknown.

The table came from immunoSEQ multiplex PCR; TCRdb's copy has only in-frame clones and leaves some out. This sample has 140,000 to 150,000 clones, with around nine tenths found just once. The sequenced sample was peripheral blood, obtained on day 0 of AZD1222 vaccination. The chain uses TRBV24-1 and TRBJ2-1, with TRBD1 matching over 10 bases. The clonotype originates from an adult in good health. Here the CDR3 DNA reads TGTGCCACCAGTGAAGGGGACAGGGGTCTGTACAATGAGCAGTTCTTC. Translating gives CATSEGDRGLYNEQFF.